This is a list of T cell receptor beta chains from one sample in a study of blood T cell repertoires in COVID-19. Method: immunoSEQ multiplex PCR; TCRdb's copy keeps in-frame clones and lacks some. The sample yields around 290,000 clones, approximately 90% seen once. What was sequenced was peripheral blood. The receptors derive from a man between 35 and 55 years old with acute or convalescent COVID-19. The CDR3 runs from the conserved cysteine through the conserved F or W. D genes are given only for firm matches. Not every row has a clone size; where given, it reads once, few, many or a size class.

v_gene	abundance	j_gene	d_gene	CDR3nt	CDR3aa
TRBV6-6	NA	TRBJ1-2	TRBD1	TGTGCCAGCACCGGACAGGGATACTATGGCTACACCTTC	CASTGQGYYGYTF
TRBV7-9	NA	TRBJ1-2	TRBD1	TGTGCCAGCAGCTTCGGACAGGGCGTTTATGGCTACACCTTC	CASSFGQGVYGYTF
TRBV6-5	NA	TRBJ2-5	NA	TGTGCCAGCAACGGTGGGCAGGCCGGCCAAGAGACCCAGTACTTC	CASNGGQAGQETQYF
TRBV5-1	NA	TRBJ1-1	NA	TGCGCCAGCAGCTTTGGGGGACTTCGGGGCACTGAAGCTTTCTTT	CASSFGGLRGTEAFF
TRBV10-3	NA	TRBJ1-2	NA	TGTGCCATCAGTAAGGACATTAACTATGGCTACACCTTC	CAISKDINYGYTF
TRBV2	few	TRBJ1-2	TRBD1	TGTGCCAGCAGTGAACGGACAGGGATCTATGGCTACACCTTC	CASSERTGIYGYTF
TRBV29-1	NA	TRBJ1-1	NA	TGCAGCGCCGAGGAGGGGTGGACTGAAGCTTTCTTT	CSAEEGWTEAFF
TRBV28	once	TRBJ1-6	NA	TGTGCCAGCAGTCCCTCCGGGACACCAAGTCACCGTTCACCCCTCCACTTT	CASSPSGTPSHRSPLHF
TRBV15	NA	TRBJ1-2	NA	TGTGCCACCAGCAGAGATCGTTCAGCGGGTAACTATGGCTACACCTTC	CATSRDRSAGNYGYTF
TRBV6-1	NA	TRBJ2-5	TRBD2	TGTGCCAGCAGTGAAGCGGGGCGGGGGAGGGTGGAGACCCAGTACTTC	CASSEAGRGRVETQYF
TRBV6-1	NA	TRBJ1-6	NA	TGTGCCAGCAGTGACACTACAAGGCTATTGTATTCACCCCTCCACTTT	CASSDTTRLLYSPLHF
TRBV24-1	NA	TRBJ2-3	TRBD1	TGTGCCACCAGTGGCCCCGGGACAGGGACAGATACGCAGTATTTT	CATSGPGTGTDTQYF